The rows below give T cell receptor beta chains drawn from one sample of a study of OX40 agonist ivuxolimab in advanced cancers. Sequencing used immunoSEQ multiplex PCR; TCRdb keeps in-frame clones, though not all of them. The data hold 55,000 to 75,000 clones, with roughly 90% observed a single time. The sequences come from CD4+ or CD8+ T cells sorted from blood, collected in a trial of the OX40 agonist ivuxolimab. The receptor set was obtained from an adult with an advanced solid tumor such as melanoma, head and neck, liver or kidney cancer. Both conserved end residues are part of each CDR3. A D gene is named only where the DNA matches it firmly. The size of a clone is reported for some rows only, either as once, few or many, or as a class for expanded clones.

clone size: -; V gene: TRBV5-1; D gene: -; J gene: TRBJ2-7; CDR3 DNA: TGCGCCAGCAGCTTGGACGGGGTCTCCTACGAGCAGTACTTC; CDR3 protein: CASSLDGVSYEQYF
clone size: -; V gene: TRBV6-1; D gene: -; J gene: TRBJ2-3; CDR3 DNA: TGTGCCAGCAGGACTGGGGCAGATACGCAGTATTTT; CDR3 protein: CASRTGADTQYF
clone size: once; V gene: TRBV5-4; D gene: -; J gene: TRBJ1-1; CDR3 DNA: TGTGCCAGCAGCTTGAAGGGGGTTCGAGAAGCTTTCTTT; CDR3 protein: CASSLKGVREAFF
clone size: -; V gene: TRBV21-1; D gene: -; J gene: TRBJ2-7; CDR3 DNA: TGTGCCAGCAGCAAAAGAAGGGCGGAGGACTACGAGCAGTACTTC; CDR3 protein: CASSKRRAEDYEQYF
clone size: -; V gene: TRBV6-5; D gene: -; J gene: TRBJ1-1; CDR3 DNA: TGTGCCAGCAGTTACGGGAGATTGAACACTGAAGCTTTCTTT; CDR3 protein: CASSYGRLNTEAFF
clone size: -; V gene: TRBV10-3; D gene: -; J gene: TRBJ2-1; CDR3 DNA: TGTGCCATCAGTGAGCGGTCGAGCGATGAGCAGTTCTTC; CDR3 protein: CAISERSSDEQFF
clone size: -; V gene: TRBV11-2; D gene: -; J gene: TRBJ2-1; CDR3 DNA: TGTGCCAGCAGCTTAGGGGGGTACCTCTACAATGAGCAGTTCTTC; CDR3 protein: CASSLGGYLYNEQFF
clone size: -; V gene: TRBV15; D gene: -; J gene: TRBJ2-3; CDR3 DNA: TGTGCCACCAAACGGGATGTGCCTACAGATACGCAGTATTTT; CDR3 protein: CATKRDVPTDTQYF
clone size: -; V gene: TRBV6-5; D gene: -; J gene: TRBJ2-7; CDR3 DNA: TGTGCCAGCAGTTACAGACCTAGCTCCTACGAGCAGTACTTC; CDR3 protein: CASSYRPSSYEQYF
clone size: -; V gene: TRBV19; D gene: TRBD2; J gene: TRBJ2-7; CDR3 DNA: TGTGCCAGTAGTATTGCGGGGGATCCTCCCTACGAGCAGTACTTC; CDR3 protein: CASSIAGDPPYEQYF
clone size: -; V gene: TRBV7-8; D gene: -; J gene: TRBJ1-6; CDR3 DNA: TGTGCCAGCAGCCGGAACCTTTTATCACCCCTCCACTTT; CDR3 protein: CASSRNLLSPLHF
clone size: -; V gene: TRBV5-1; D gene: -; J gene: TRBJ1-2; CDR3 DNA: TGCGCCAGCAGCTTGAGTCATCAAGAATATACAGTAAATGGCTACACCTTC; CDR3 protein: CASSLSHQEYTVNGYTF
clone size: once; V gene: TRBV7-2; D gene: TRBD1; J gene: TRBJ2-1; CDR3 DNA: TGTGCCAGCACCTTAGACAGGGTCAATGAGCAGTTCTTC; CDR3 protein: CASTLDRVNEQFF
clone size: -; V gene: TRBV9; D gene: TRBD1; J gene: TRBJ1-1; CDR3 DNA: TGTGCCAGCAGCGTCCCCCAGGGGGAGGTCACTGAAGCTTTCTTT; CDR3 protein: CASSVPQGEVTEAFF
clone size: -; V gene: TRBV5-1; D gene: TRBD2; J gene: TRBJ2-7; CDR3 DNA: TGCGCCAGCAGCTTGGCCCGGGCGGGAGGGACCTACGAGCAGTACTTC; CDR3 protein: CASSLARAGGTYEQYF
clone size: -; V gene: TRBV28; D gene: TRBD2; J gene: TRBJ2-1; CDR3 DNA: TGTGCCAGCAGACCCACTAGCGGAGCCTCCTACAATGAGCAGTTCTTC; CDR3 protein: CASRPTSGASYNEQFF
clone size: -; V gene: TRBV28; D gene: -; J gene: TRBJ2-3; CDR3 DNA: TGTGCCAGCAACGTGGGGGGGGCTGGTACGCAGTATTTT; CDR3 protein: CASNVGGAGTQYF
clone size: -; V gene: TRBV27; D gene: TRBD1; J gene: TRBJ1-2; CDR3 DNA: TGTGCCAGCACCCCATTGATCCACAGGGGCGACGACTATGGCTACACCTTC; CDR3 protein: CASTPLIHRGDDYGYTF
clone size: -; V gene: TRBV5-6; D gene: -; J gene: TRBJ2-1; CDR3 DNA: TGTGCCAGCTGTCCTATGACCAGAGGGACCTACAATGAGCAGTTCTTC; CDR3 protein: CASCPMTRGTYNEQFF
clone size: once; V gene: TRBV6-5; D gene: TRBD1; J gene: TRBJ2-3; CDR3 DNA: TGTGCCAGCAGTTACGATCTAGGGGGCGTAGCAGATACGCAGTATTTT; CDR3 protein: CASSYDLGGVADTQYF
clone size: -; V gene: TRBV6-6; D gene: -; J gene: TRBJ1-3; CDR3 DNA: TGTGCCAGCAGTCGTGGGTTTGGAAACACCATATATTTT; CDR3 protein: CASSRGFGNTIYF
clone size: once; V gene: TRBV5-1; D gene: -; J gene: TRBJ1-1; CDR3 DNA: TGCGCCAGCAGCTCGGAGGATTGGAACACTGAAGCTTTCTTT; CDR3 protein: CASSSEDWNTEAFF
clone size: -; V gene: TRBV9; D gene: -; J gene: TRBJ2-3; CDR3 DNA: TGTGCCAGCAGTAGAGACACTCGCACAGATACGCAGTATTTT; CDR3 protein: CASSRDTRTDTQYF
clone size: -; V gene: TRBV5-4; D gene: -; J gene: TRBJ1-3; CDR3 DNA: TGTGCCAGCAGCTTACAGGGCTCAGACACCATATATTTT; CDR3 protein: CASSLQGSDTIYF
clone size: -; V gene: TRBV6-4; D gene: TRBD1; J gene: TRBJ1-1; CDR3 DNA: TGTGCCAGCAGGACGGGACAGGGAGACACTGAAGCTTTCTTT; CDR3 protein: CASRTGQGDTEAFF
clone size: -; V gene: TRBV7-3; D gene: TRBD2; J gene: TRBJ2-1; CDR3 DNA: TGTGCCAGCAGCTTAAGGTCTAGCGGGGGGGCTAGCTCCTACAATGAGCAGTTCTTC; CDR3 protein: CASSLRSSGGASSYNEQFF
clone size: -; V gene: TRBV7-9; D gene: TRBD2; J gene: TRBJ2-1; CDR3 DNA: TGTGCCAGCAGCTTAAATTTAGCGGGGGGGCCGACCGATGAGCAGTTCTTC; CDR3 protein: CASSLNLAGGPTDEQFF
clone size: few; V gene: TRBV7-2; D gene: TRBD1; J gene: TRBJ2-1; CDR3 DNA: TGTGCCAGCAGCTTGGGCAGGGGGCTTTCCAGTGAGCAGTTCTTC; CDR3 protein: CASSLGRGLSSEQFF
clone size: -; V gene: TRBV7-9; D gene: TRBD1; J gene: TRBJ1-2; CDR3 DNA: TGTGCCAGCAGCCCTTGGACAGGGGCCCGGACCACCCAGTTC; CDR3 protein: CASSPWTGARTTQF
clone size: few; V gene: TRBV7-2; D gene: -; J gene: TRBJ1-3; CDR3 DNA: TGTGCCTCCCGGGAAGCTGGAAACACCATATATTTT; CDR3 protein: CASREAGNTIYF
clone size: -; V gene: TRBV21-1; D gene: -; J gene: TRBJ2-2; CDR3 DNA: TGTGCCAGCAGCAAAGCGGGCTTTCAGCGTACCCATCGAAATGTTAACACCGGGGAGCTGTTTTTT; CDR3 protein: CASSKAGFQRTHRNVNTGELFF
clone size: few; V gene: TRBV9; D gene: -; J gene: TRBJ1-1; CDR3 DNA: TGTGCCAGCAGCGAGGAGGAGAGCACTGAAGCTTTCTTT; CDR3 protein: CASSEEESTEAFF
clone size: -; V gene: TRBV2; D gene: -; J gene: TRBJ1-3; CDR3 DNA: TGTGCCAGCAGTGAGGGGGAAAGCACCATATATTTT; CDR3 protein: CASSEGESTIYF
clone size: -; V gene: TRBV7-8; D gene: -; J gene: TRBJ2-7; CDR3 DNA: TGTGCCAGCAGCCCGTTAATTGGGGCCTACGAGCAGTACTTC; CDR3 protein: CASSPLIGAYEQYF
clone size: -; V gene: TRBV7-7; D gene: -; J gene: TRBJ2-2; CDR3 DNA: TGTGCTAGCAGCTTAACCCCGGGGTTCACCGGGGAGCTGTTTTTT; CDR3 protein: CASSLTPGFTGELFF
clone size: -; V gene: TRBV18; D gene: -; J gene: TRBJ2-1; CDR3 DNA: TGTGCCAGCTCACCACCGGGGAGTTACGCCTACAATGAGCAGTTCTTC; CDR3 protein: CASSPPGSYAYNEQFF
clone size: few; V gene: TRBV7-2; D gene: -; J gene: TRBJ1-2; CDR3 DNA: TGTGCCAGCAGCTGGAACGGGGGCGATGGCTACACCTTC; CDR3 protein: CASSWNGGDGYTF
clone size: -; V gene: TRBV5-4; D gene: TRBD1; J gene: TRBJ1-1; CDR3 DNA: TGTGCCAGCAGCCTCCGGGACAGGCACACTGAAGCTTTCTTT; CDR3 protein: CASSLRDRHTEAFF
clone size: -; V gene: TRBV4-1; D gene: -; J gene: TRBJ2-3; CDR3 DNA: TGCGCCAGCAGCCGCGTCACCATTCGCACAGATACGCAGTATTTT; CDR3 protein: CASSRVTIRTDTQYF
clone size: few; V gene: TRBV28; D gene: -; J gene: TRBJ1-2; CDR3 DNA: TGTGCCAGCAGGTTGAGGGGGGATGGCTACACCTTC; CDR3 protein: CASRLRGDGYTF
clone size: -; V gene: TRBV29-1; D gene: -; J gene: TRBJ2-7; CDR3 DNA: TGCAGCGTTGGGGCCAGGGACACCGAGCAGTACTTC; CDR3 protein: CSVGARDTEQYF
clone size: -; V gene: TRBV9; D gene: TRBD1; J gene: TRBJ2-5; CDR3 DNA: TGTGCCAGCGGCCCCACCGGACAGGGGGCAGCGGAGACCCAGTACTTC; CDR3 protein: CASGPTGQGAAETQYF
clone size: once; V gene: TRBV11-1; D gene: TRBD2; J gene: TRBJ2-4; CDR3 DNA: TGTGCCAGCAGCTTCGGAGGGAGGGCCCATCTAGACATTCAGTACTTC; CDR3 protein: CASSFGGRAHLDIQYF
clone size: -; V gene: TRBV19; D gene: TRBD1; J gene: TRBJ2-7; CDR3 DNA: TGTGCCAGTATGGACAGGGGGATTTCCTACGAGCAGTACTTC; CDR3 protein: CASMDRGISYEQYF
clone size: -; V gene: TRBV11-3; D gene: -; J gene: TRBJ2-3; CDR3 DNA: TGTGCCAGCAGCTTAGGGGGCGCGGGCACAGATACGCAGTATTTT; CDR3 protein: CASSLGGAGTDTQYF
clone size: -; V gene: TRBV29-1; D gene: -; J gene: TRBJ2-1; CDR3 DNA: TGCAGCGCCCAACCCCTATTCGCTGAGCAGTTCTTC; CDR3 protein: CSAQPLFAEQFF
clone size: once; V gene: TRBV5-1; D gene: -; J gene: TRBJ1-4; CDR3 DNA: TGCGCCAGCAGGTCCCTGACAGCGGATAATGAAAAACTGTTTTTT; CDR3 protein: CASRSLTADNEKLFF
clone size: -; V gene: TRBV7-2; D gene: TRBD1; J gene: TRBJ1-2; CDR3 DNA: TGTGCCAGCAGAATAAAGGGGGCTCATAACTATGGCTACACCTTC; CDR3 protein: CASRIKGAHNYGYTF
clone size: -; V gene: TRBV2; D gene: TRBD2; J gene: TRBJ2-3; CDR3 DNA: TGTGCCACCCGACTAGCGGGGGGGAGCACAGATACGCAGTATTTT; CDR3 protein: CATRLAGGSTDTQYF
clone size: -; V gene: TRBV14; D gene: -; J gene: TRBJ2-3; CDR3 DNA: TGTGCCAGCAGCCCATCCTGGGACACCAGCACAGATACGCAGTATTTT; CDR3 protein: CASSPSWDTSTDTQYF
clone size: -; V gene: TRBV28; D gene: TRBD2; J gene: TRBJ2-3; CDR3 DNA: TGTGCCAGCCTGACGGGAGGGAGCACAGATACGCAGTATTTT; CDR3 protein: CASLTGGSTDTQYF
clone size: -; V gene: TRBV19; D gene: TRBD1; J gene: TRBJ2-7; CDR3 DNA: TGTGCCAGTAGTATGAGGGGGACAGAATTGCAGTACTTC; CDR3 protein: CASSMRGTELQYF
clone size: -; V gene: TRBV18; D gene: TRBD1; J gene: TRBJ1-2; CDR3 DNA: TGTGCCAGCTCACCACTGACAGGGCAGGATGGCTACACCTTC; CDR3 protein: CASSPLTGQDGYTF
clone size: -; V gene: TRBV10-1; D gene: TRBD2; J gene: TRBJ2-3; CDR3 DNA: TGCGCCAGCAGGGCGCGGGAGAGGGGTACGCAGTATTTT; CDR3 protein: CASRARERGTQYF
clone size: -; V gene: TRBV23-1; D gene: TRBD2; J gene: TRBJ2-3; CDR3 DNA: TGCGCCAGCACCAGAGTGGAGCGGGAGCAGGATACGCAGTATTTT; CDR3 protein: CASTRVEREQDTQYF
clone size: -; V gene: TRBV6-1; D gene: TRBD2; J gene: TRBJ2-5; CDR3 DNA: TGTGCCAGTAGCGGGAGGTTTGAAGAGACCCAGTACTTC; CDR3 protein: CASSGRFEETQYF
clone size: -; V gene: TRBV2; D gene: -; J gene: TRBJ2-2; CDR3 DNA: TGTGCCAGCCGACTAGGGAGTAGGAACACCGGGGAGCTGTTTTTT; CDR3 protein: CASRLGSRNTGELFF